Each of the 27 T cell receptor beta chains below was sequenced from the same sample in a study of PD-1 blockade in classical Hodgkin lymphoma. After autologous stem cell transplantation all patients relapsed, and prior brentuximab vedotin exposure differed between cohorts. Sequenced by immunoSEQ multiplex PCR; TCRdb stores in-frame clones only, minus some. Of about 84,000 clones in the sample, 89% were seen once. This specimen was peripheral blood mononuclear cells (PBMCs), taken at baseline. The receptors shown here come from a human donor with classical Hodgkin lymphoma.

This rearrangement joins TRBV19 to TRBJ1-3; no definite D call. Germline V gene lookup returns CDR1 LNHDA and CDR2 SQIVND (reference sequence). The CDR3 totals 15 residues. V dropped 7 bases and J dropped 0 bases, with 13 bases sitting between them. Here the CDR3 reads CASKELLRSGNTIYF. The CDR3 DNA is TGTGCCAGTAAGGAACTCCTGCGCTCTGGAAACACCATATATTTT.

This chain links TRBV11-2 with TRBJ2-2; weak D call: TRBD1 (5 bases). Per germline, CDR1 SGHAT and CDR2 FQNNGV. Trimming removed 3 bases at V and 6 bases at J, with 5 bases between. CDR3 length: 12 residues. The CDR3 region has the DNA TGTGCCAGCAGCTTCAGGGCCGGGGAGCTGTTTTTT. It specifies CASSFRAGELFF.

The chain is built from TRBV29-1 and TRBJ2-1; 13 bases align to TRBD2. The length of the CDR3 is 18 residues. CDR1 is SQVTM and CDR2 is ANQGSEA in the germline V gene. V shed 0 bases, J shed 6 bases, and the junction held 11 bases outside the gene matches. The CDR3 protein is CSVEDPGGLAGWVNEQFF. The CDR3 DNA reads TGCAGCGTTGAAGATCCGGGGGGACTAGCGGGGTGGGTCAATGAGCAGTTCTTC.

This chain joins TRBV4-3 and TRBJ2-1; tentative D call: TRBD1 (5 bases). This CDR3 has 15 amino acids. The V gene lost 0 bases and the J gene lost 3 bases, with 9 bases spanning the gap. Germline CDR1 reads LGHNA; CDR2 reads YSLEER. The CDR3 nucleotides are TGCGCCAGCAGCCAAGAAGGGGATTTCTACAATGAGCAGTTCTTC. Residues: CASSQEGDFYNEQFF.

The genes are TRBV6-5 and TRBJ2-5, with 7 bases that match TRBD1. From germline, CDR1 is MNHEY and CDR2 SVGAGI. Germline trimming cut 5 bases from V and 5 bases from J; bases unmatched to any gene: 11. The CDR3 loop spans 15 amino acids. CDR3 in amino acids: CASSVTQGRAETQYF. The CDR3 DNA reads TGTGCCAGCAGTGTAACACAGGGGCGGGCGGAGACCCAGTACTTC.

The gene calls are TRBV5-1 and TRBJ1-5, with 8 positions matching TRBD1. The ends lost 0 bases at V and 6 bases at J; junction bases unmatched: 8. Germline CDR1 reads SGHRS; CDR2 reads YFSETQ. There are 16 residues in the CDR3. In DNA form, the CDR3 reads TGCGCCAGCAGCTTGGATTACAGGGGGACGGGTCAGCCCCAGCATTTT. Translated: CASSLDYRGTGQPQHF.

The V and J genes are TRBV19 and TRBJ2-1, with 9 bases lining up with TRBD2. CDR1 is LNHDA and CDR2 is SQIVND in the germline V gene (reference sequence). This CDR3 is 17 amino acids long. J lost 7 bases, V lost 3 bases, and 13 bases had no gene match. The CDR3, as DNA: TGTGCCAGTAGTATCATCTCAGCGGGAGGCCGGGGGAATGAGCAGTTCTTC. Protein: CASSIISAGGRGNEQFF.

This rearrangement joins TRBV10-2 to TRBJ1-5; no clear D gene. Looked up from germline, CDR1 is WSHSY and CDR2 is SAAADI. This CDR3 contains 13 residues. Trimming left V 2 bases short and J 4 bases short, with 6 bases between. In DNA, the CDR3 is TGCGCCAGCAGTGAGCTGGAGAATCAGCCCCAGCATTTT. As protein: CASSELENQPQHF.

The CDR3: CASSFGDAEFF. CDR3 nucleotides: TGTGCCAGCAGTTTTGGGGATGCGGAGTTCTTC. V and J are TRBV27 and TRBJ2-1; D is unresolved. The CDR3 sequence is 11 residues long. In germline, CDR1 is MNHEY, CDR2 SMNVEV (reference sequence). The V end lost 3 bases, the J end lost 14 bases, and 11 bases lay between the germline ends.

The table lists this clone with a few counts. The rearrangement links TRBV6-6 to TRBJ2-3; 9 nucleotides align to TRBD2. There are 15 residues in the CDR3. CDR1 and CDR2 (germline): MNHNY, SVGAGI (reference sequence). J was trimmed by 4 bases and V by 6 bases; bases with no gene match: 8. The CDR3 spells CASRDSGRIADTQYF. The DNA for the CDR3 is TGTGCCAGCAGGGATAGCGGGAGAATCGCAGATACGCAGTATTTT.

V is TRBV4-2 and J is TRBJ2-4; TRBD1 agrees at 9 bases. Germline CDR1 reads LGHNA; CDR2 reads YNFKEQ. The V and J ends lost 10 bases and 0 bases, in that order; junction bases with no gene match: 4. CDR3 length equals 14 residues. The DNA for the CDR3 is TGTGCCACCGGGACAGGGTCAGCCAAAAACATTCAGTACTTC. This sequence encodes CATGTGSAKNIQYF.

This clone was seen just once. The V gene is TRBV14, the J gene TRBJ1-1; the D gene is possibly TRBD1 (6 bases). The V end lost 0 bases, the J end lost 0 bases, and 17 bases lay between the germline ends. CDR1 and CDR2 (germline): SGHDN, FVKESK. The CDR3 loop spans 18 amino acids. The DNA for the CDR3 is TGTGCCAGCAGCCAAGATTGGGGGGGCCTTGGGGTGAACACTGAAGCTTTCTTT. Encoded protein: CASSQDWGGLGVNTEAFF. Full variable domain (rest looked up from reference TRBV14 and TRBJ1-1): EAGVTQFPSHSVIEKGQTVTLRCDPISGHDNLYWYRRVMGKEIKFLLHFVKESKQDESGMPNNRFLAERTGGTYSTLKVQPAELEDSGVYFCASSQDWGGLGVNTEAFFGQGTRLTVV.

The chain has TRBV27 and TRBJ2-7, with a tentative D call TRBD2 (6 bases). The germline V gene encodes CDR1 MNHEY and CDR2 SMNVEV (reference sequence). Trimming removed 5 bases at V and 0 bases at J, with 20 bases between. CDR3 size: 17 residues. The CDR3 sequence: CASSPYSSGERSYEQYF. The CDR3, as DNA: TGTGCCAGCAGTCCATACAGTAGCGGCGAGCGCTCCTACGAGCAGTACTTC.

The chain uses TRBV6-6 and TRBJ2-2, with D unresolved. Germline values: CDR1 MNHNY, CDR2 SVGAGI (reference sequence). This CDR3 spans 16 amino acids. With 7 bases removed from V and 3 bases from J, the gap between germline ends came to 18 bases. The CDR3 DNA follows: TGTGCCAGCACTATCCAGGTGGCAAGCGACACCGGGGAGCTGTTTTTT. As protein: CASTIQVASDTGELFF.

The CDR3 DNA reads as TGTGCCAGTACCGAGGGCCTTAGCACAGATACGCAGTATTTT. Its protein product is CASTEGLSTDTQYF. This chain uses TRBV19 with TRBJ2-3; a possible D gene is TRBD2 (5 bases). The CDR3 spans 14 residues. V was cut by 7 bases and J by 0 bases, with 11 bases left in between. CDR1 LNHDA and CDR2 SQIVND come from the germline V gene (reference sequence).

The V and J genes are TRBV6-5 and TRBJ2-7, with D perhaps assigned TRBD1 or TRBD2 (5 bases each). The CDR3 loop spans 13 amino acids. The germline V gene has CDR1 MNHEY and CDR2 SVGAGI. Trimming removed 2 bases at V and 6 bases at J, with 11 bases between. The CDR3 DNA reads as TGTGCCAGCAGTTACGGGGGTTCCGGCGAGCAGTACTTC. Translation: CASSYGGSGEQYF.

This sequence joins TRBV7-2 and TRBJ1-3, with TRBD1 as a possible D gene (5 bases). CDR1 is SGHTA and CDR2 is FQGNSA in the germline V gene. This CDR3 spans 16 amino acids. Trimming removed 2 bases from V and 0 bases from J, with 11 bases in between. CDR3 bases: TGTGCCAGCAGCTTACTGGGGACGAACTCTGGAAACACCATATATTTT. Translated, it gives CASSLLGTNSGNTIYF.

The chain has TRBV19 and TRBJ1-1, with 7 bases matching TRBD1. Losses at the gene ends were 4 bases for V and 7 bases for J; bases not matched to a gene: 0. CDR3 size: 11 residues. Germline CDR1 and CDR2: LNHDA and SQIVND (reference sequence). The CDR3 DNA reads TGTGCCAGTAGTAGGGACAGTGAAGCTTTCTTT. Its translation is CASSRDSEAFF.

This clone was detected only once. This chain connects TRBV7-8 to TRBJ1-1, with D maybe TRBD1 (5 bases). The V end lost 5 bases, the J end lost 1 base, and 11 bases lay between the germline ends. Germline-derived CDR1 and CDR2 are SGHVS and FQNEAQ. The CDR3 is 14 amino acids. CDR3 in DNA: TGTGCCAGCAGCCCAAGACAGCGGAACACTGAAGCTTTCTTT. It encodes CASSPRQRNTEAFF.

J is TRBJ1-2 and V is TRBV11-2; D is possibly TRBD1 (6 bases). This CDR3 comprises 13 residues. V was trimmed by 8 bases and J by 5 bases, leaving 15 bases between them. Germline CDR1 is SGHAT and CDR2 is FQNNGV. The CDR3 reads CASGSTGYYGYTF. The CDR3, as DNA: TGTGCCAGCGGGAGCACAGGGTATTATGGCTACACCTTC.

V and J are TRBV10-2 and TRBJ1-2, with D uncertain. The CDR3 has 14 residues. CDR1 and CDR2 from the germline V gene are WSHSY and SAAADI. Trimming shortened V by 0 bases and J by 8 bases, and 13 bases separated the two germline ends. The CDR3 region is CASSESAGMGGYTF. The CDR3 coding sequence is TGCGCCAGCAGTGAGTCGGCGGGGATGGGGGGCTACACCTTC.

The chain uses TRBV28 and TRBJ1-2; no clear D gene. This CDR3 spans 15 amino acids. Germline V gene sequence: CDR1 MDHEN, CDR2 SYDVKM. V dropped 5 bases and J dropped 7 bases, with 20 bases sitting between them. Here the CDR3 reads CASSPGLLVGFGYTF. The CDR3 bases are TGTGCCAGCAGTCCCGGGCTCCTAGTAGGGTTTGGCTACACCTTC.

This chain joins TRBV5-4 and TRBJ1-1; D is possibly TRBD1 (6 bases). This CDR3 is 13 amino acids long. The V gene lost 4 bases and the J gene lost 8 bases, with 15 bases spanning the gap. Germline CDR1 reads SGHNT; CDR2 reads YYREEE (reference sequence). The CDR3 DNA sequence: TGTGCCAGCAGCGGGGGCGTGGGACTGGAAGCTTTCTTT. This codes for CASSGGVGLEAFF.

This clone was counted once. The chain recombines TRBV10-2 with TRBJ2-2, with 8 bases aligning to TRBD2. Germline trimming cut 4 bases from V and 1 base from J; bases unmatched to any gene: 2. Germline assignment: CDR1 WSHSY and CDR2 SAAADI. The CDR3 is made up of 15 amino acids. The CDR3 DNA follows: TGCGCCAGCAGTGTCGGGAGGGGGAACACCGGGGAGCTGTTTTTT. This codes for CASSVGRGNTGELFF.

The chain has TRBV10-3 and TRBJ2-5; unclear D gene. Trimming shortened V by 11 bases and J by 0 bases, and 10 bases separated the two germline ends. CDR1 is ENHRY and CDR2 is SYGVKD in the germline V gene. The CDR3 runs to 12 residues. DNA of the CDR3: TGTGCCCTCTCGGCGGACCAAGAGACCCAGTACTTC. It is translated as CALSADQETQYF.

The chain uses TRBV27 and TRBJ1-1; 10 bases are a match to TRBD1. Germline V gene sequence: CDR1 MNHEY, CDR2 SMNVEV (reference sequence). The CDR3 has 16 residues. The trim removed 8 bases at V and 0 bases at J, leaving 9 bases unmatched. CDR3 sequence reads: CASRAGQGTLNTEAFF. The CDR3 DNA reads as TGTGCCAGCCGCGCGGGACAGGGGACCTTGAACACTGAAGCTTTCTTT.

V and J are TRBV6-1 and TRBJ1-1; 7 bases map to TRBD1. CDR1 and CDR2 from the germline V gene are MNHNS and SASEGT. V was clipped by 8 bases and J by 5 bases; unmatched bases: 8. The CDR3 sequence is 13 residues long. DNA of the CDR3: TGTGCCAGCTCCAACAGGGGAGCAACTGAAGCTTTCTTT. Its translation: CASSNRGATEAFF.